What follows are 24 T cell receptor beta chains derived from one specimen sequenced in a study of cytomegalovirus exposure and HLA in healthy donors. With 60 Vbeta and 13 Jbeta primers, the PCR was carried out. Libraries were prepared by immunoSEQ multiplex PCR; TCRdb keeps only in-frame clonotypes and omits some of them. Of about 120,000 clones in the sample, roughly 17% were seen once. The specimen sequenced was PBMCs. These receptors were collected from a female donor in good health and CMV-seropositive.

J is TRBJ2-7 and V is TRBV5-1; 8 bases are shared with TRBD1. The CDR3 length is 14 residues. V lost 7 bases to trimming and J lost 6 bases; unmatched junction nucleotides: 12. Germline CDR1 reads SGHRS; CDR2 reads YFSETQ. The CDR3 bases are TGCGCCAGCGGGGCGACAGGGGCGCTCGTCGAGCAGTACTTC. Amino acid sequence: CASGATGALVEQYF.

This clone turned up a few times. The chain links TRBV23-1 to TRBJ2-7, with D unresolved. TRBV23-1 is sorted into the ORF group, with uncertain function. The CDR3 sequence is 16 residues long. V was trimmed by 0 bases and J by 2 bases, leaving 14 bases between them. CDR3 protein: CASSQSWAIRPYEQYF. For the CDR3, the DNA is TGCGCCAGCAGTCAATCGTGGGCTATCCGTCCCTACGAGCAGTACTTC.

This clone was detected a few times. This chain links TRBV7-8 with TRBJ1-1, with D perhaps TRBD1 (5 bases). This CDR3 spans 14 amino acids. CDR1 SGHVS and CDR2 FQNEAQ come from the germline V gene. The V end lost 2 bases, the J end lost 0 bases, and 7 bases lay between the germline ends. The CDR3 nucleotides read TGTGCCAGCAGCTTACGACAGCTGAACACTGAAGCTTTCTTT. This codes for CASSLRQLNTEAFF.

This chain connects TRBV19 to TRBJ2-1, with TRBD1 matching over 7 bases. The V gene end was trimmed by 5 bases and the J gene end by 7 bases; junction bases not matched to a gene: 8. The CDR3 extends over 14 amino acids. The germline CDR1 and CDR2 sequences are LNHDA and SQIVND (reference sequence). CDR3 amino acids: CASSARQGWNEQFF. CDR3 DNA sequence: TGTGCCAGTAGTGCGAGACAGGGCTGGAATGAGCAGTTCTTC.

The chain uses TRBV11-1 and TRBJ2-7, with 8 bases fitting TRBD1. Germline V gives CDR1 SGHAT, CDR2 FQDESV (reference sequence). The CDR3 totals 19 residues. V lost 4 bases and J lost 3; bases outside the gene matches: 20. The CDR3 DNA is TGTGCCAGCAGCTCGCGCTTAGGCGGACAGGGAAGGGACGTCTACGAGCAGTACTTC. This translates into CASSSRLGGQGRDVYEQYF.

The genes are TRBV30 and TRBJ1-4; 8 bases are a match to TRBD1. This CDR3 is 13 amino acids long. J gave up 4 bases and V 5 bases, and 3 bases lay outside the gene matches. CDR1 and CDR2 (germline): GTSNPN, SVGIG (reference sequence). The CDR3 loop reads CAWLGQGNEKLFF. In DNA, the CDR3 is TGTGCCTGGCTAGGACAGGGTAATGAAAAACTGTTTTTT. The complete variable domain, with remaining parts taken from reference TRBV30 and TRBJ1-4, reads SQTIHQWPATLVQPVGSPLSLECTVEGTSNPNLYWYRQAAGRGLQLLFYSVGIGQISSEVPQNLSASRPQDRQFILSSKKLLLSDSGFYLCAWLGQGNEKLFFGSGTQLSVL.

The J gene is TRBJ1-4, the V gene TRBV18; D might be TRBD1 (5 bases). Trimming took 1 base from V and 6 from J, leaving 9 bases between them. The CDR3 sequence is 14 residues long. Per germline, CDR1 KGHSH and CDR2 LQKENI. The CDR3 sequence is CASSPRGWDEKLFF. CDR3 nucleotides: TGTGCCAGCTCACCACGGGGCTGGGATGAAAAACTGTTTTTT.

This clone was seen a handful of times. The chain joins TRBV5-4 to TRBJ2-3; 7 positions agree with TRBD2. The CDR3 contains 15 residues. Germline CDR1 SGHNT, CDR2 YYREEE (reference sequence). Trimming took 4 bases from V and 3 from J; bases not matched to a gene: 8. The CDR3 loop reads CASSKELAMTDTQYF. The CDR3 nucleotides read TGTGCCAGCAGCAAAGAACTAGCGATGACAGATACGCAGTATTTT.

This clone was found a few times. CDR3 sequence (DNA): TGCGCCAGCAGCCAAGATAAAGGGACAGCCTATGGCTACACCTTC. It is translated as CASSQDKGTAYGYTF. This chain uses TRBV4-3 with TRBJ1-2; 7 bases are a match to TRBD1. The CDR3 has 15 amino acids. The germline V gene encodes CDR1 LGHNA and CDR2 YSLEER. The V gene end was trimmed by 0 bases and the J gene end by 4 bases; junction bases not matched to a gene: 5.

This clone occurred a few times. The chain has TRBV30 and TRBJ2-5; D is unclear. Germline V lookup: CDR1 GTSNPN, CDR2 SVGIG (reference sequence). The CDR3 runs to 14 residues. V was clipped by 4 bases and J by 2 bases, with 14 bases between them. CDR3 residues: CAWIPGHVQETQYF. The DNA of the CDR3 is TGTGCCTGGATCCCTGGCCACGTACAAGAGACCCAGTACTTC.

The genes are TRBV28 and TRBJ1-2; the D is unclear. The V end lost 5 bases, the J end lost 3 bases, and 19 bases lay between the germline ends. The CDR3 contains 16 residues. Germline V gene sequence: CDR1 MDHEN, CDR2 SYDVKM. The CDR3 reads CASSPLRAGYDYGYTF. The CDR3, as DNA: TGTGCCAGCAGTCCCCTGAGGGCAGGTTACGACTATGGCTACACCTTC.

This clone was recorded a few times. The genes are TRBV9 and TRBJ2-2; D is uncertain. V was pared by 3 bases and J by 3 bases, with 9 bases between. CDR3 length: 14 amino acids. CDR1 is SGDLS, CDR2 YYNGEE, per germline. The CDR3 is CASSARAYTGELFF. DNA for the CDR3: TGTGCCAGCAGCGCAAGAGCGTACACCGGGGAGCTGTTTTTT.

The chain has TRBV5-1 and TRBJ1-2; no firm D call. Germline V gene data show CDR1 as SGHRS and CDR2 as YFSETQ. CDR3 size: 15 residues. The V end was cut by 1 base, the J end by 6 bases, with 16 bases between. The CDR3 DNA reads TGCGCCAGCAGCTTGAGAATCCAGTCAGGTGATGGCTACACCTTC. It yields the protein CASSLRIQSGDGYTF.

This rearrangement joins TRBV14 to TRBJ1-2; D gene uncertain. The V end lost 0 bases, the J end lost 8 bases, and 16 bases lay between the germline ends. The CDR3 totals 15 residues. The germline CDR1 and CDR2 sequences are SGHDN and FVKESK. Written as DNA, the CDR3 is TGTGCCAGCAGCCAAGATTTACGAGGGTTGGAAGGCTACACCTTC. Amino acid sequence: CASSQDLRGLEGYTF. The complete variable domain, with remaining parts taken from reference TRBV14 and TRBJ1-2, reads EAGVTQFPSHSVIEKGQTVTLRCDPISGHDNLYWYRRVMGKEIKFLLHFVKESKQDESGMPNNRFLAERTGGTYSTLKVQPAELEDSGVYFCASSQDLRGLEGYTFGSGTRLTVV.

This clone appeared a few times. The chain has TRBV27 and TRBJ2-7, with D hard to call. The CDR3 sequence is 13 residues long. Germline CDR1 reads MNHEY; CDR2 reads SMNVEV (reference sequence). Trimming took 2 bases from V and 3 from J, leaving 8 bases between them. CDR3 sequence: CASSLGRSYEQYF. The CDR3 coding sequence is TGTGCCAGCAGTTTAGGTCGCAGCTACGAGCAGTACTTC.

The chain employs TRBV27 and TRBJ1-1, with D unresolved. CDR3 size: 15 residues. Germline V gene sequence: CDR1 MNHEY, CDR2 SMNVEV (reference sequence). Trimming took 0 bases from V and 0 from J, leaving 8 bases between them. This chain's CDR3 is CASSLSAPLNTEAFF. The CDR3 nucleotides read TGTGCCAGCAGTTTATCCGCGCCGTTGAACACTGAAGCTTTCTTT.

This clone has a handful of counts. The chain couples TRBV7-3 to TRBJ1-2; 7 positions match TRBD1. With V trimmed by 6 bases and J by 0 bases, 7 bases remained unmatched. The germline gives CDR1 SGHTA, CDR2 FQGTGA. There are 15 residues in the CDR3. CDR3 loop: CASRRTGVTNYGYTF. The CDR3, as DNA: TGTGCCAGCAGGAGAACAGGGGTAACTAACTATGGCTACACCTTC. The complete variable domain, with remaining parts taken from reference TRBV7-3 and TRBJ1-2, reads GAGVSQTPSNKVTEKGKYVELRCDPISGHTALYWYRQSLGQGPEFLIYFQGTGAADDSGLPNDRFFAVRPEGSVSTLKIQRTERGDSAVYLCASRRTGVTNYGYTFGSGTRLTVV.

This clone was detected a few times. The CDR3 sequence is CASSLTSGGVRHEQFF. The CDR3 coding sequence is TGTGCCAGCAGTTTAACTAGCGGGGGAGTTCGTCATGAGCAGTTCTTC. The chain is built from TRBV28 and TRBJ2-1; 11 bases align to TRBD2. The CDR3 covers 16 residues. CDR1 is MDHEN, CDR2 SYDVKM, per germline. The V segment lost 2 bases and the J segment 8 bases; nucleotides outside the gene matches: 8.

The chain combines TRBV7-9 with TRBJ2-7; perhaps TRBD1 as D (5 bases). CDR1 and CDR2 (germline): SEHNR, FQNEAQ (reference sequence). V shed 5 bases and J shed 0 bases, with 14 bases lying between them. This CDR3 is built from 15 residues. The CDR3 reads CASSPGRQGSYEQYF. The CDR3 bases are TGTGCCAGCAGCCCAGGGCGGCAGGGCTCCTACGAGCAGTACTTC.

There are a few counts of this clone. The genes are TRBV28 and TRBJ1-1; unclear D gene. The CDR3 totals 13 residues. Germline assignment: CDR1 MDHEN and CDR2 SYDVKM. V lost 8 bases, J lost 4 bases, and 14 bases lay in between. In nucleotides, the CDR3 is TGTGCCAGCGAAGGCGGAAGAAGCACTGAAGCTTTCTTT. Its translation is CASEGGRSTEAFF.

This clone occurred a few times. V and J are TRBV10-3 and TRBJ2-3; D is possibly TRBD2 (6 bases). Germline CDR1 reads ENHRY; CDR2 reads SYGVKD. The CDR3 is made up of 16 amino acids. Trimming shortened V by 3 bases and J by 0 bases, and 13 bases separated the two germline ends. The CDR3 reads CAISEGGLHSTDTQYF. Here the CDR3 DNA reads TGTGCCATCAGTGAAGGTGGACTACATAGCACAGATACGCAGTATTTT.

This sequence joins TRBV7-2 and TRBJ2-7; D may be TRBD1 (6 bases). This CDR3 contains 14 residues. Germline lookup yields CDR1 SGHTA and CDR2 FQGNSA. V lost 5 bases and J lost 2, with 13 bases in between. CDR3 sequence reads: CASSPRGGPYEQYF. As DNA, the CDR3 is TGTGCCAGCAGCCCCAGGGGTGGGCCCTACGAGCAGTACTTC.

The genes are TRBV7-2 and TRBJ2-7, with D perhaps matching TRBD1 (6 bases). CDR1 and CDR2 from the germline V gene are SGHTA and FQGNSA. The CDR3 consists of 18 residues. Between the trimmed V and J ends, which lost 1 base and 0 bases, there was a span of 19 bases. CDR3 nucleotide sequence: TGTGCCAGCAGCTTAGGTCAGAGTTCGGGACATGGCTCCTACGAGCAGTACTTC. Residues: CASSLGQSSGHGSYEQYF.

The CDR3 region has the DNA TGCAGCGTTGCAAGACAGGGGGGCACTGAAGCTTTCTTT. Amino acid sequence: CSVARQGGTEAFF. The V gene is TRBV29-1, the J gene TRBJ1-1; the match to TRBD1 covers 9 bases. Germline CDR1 reads SQVTM; CDR2 reads ANQGSEA. This CDR3 region has 13 residues. The junction had 4 bases not matched to a gene; V was cut back by 4 bases and J by 4 bases.